This T cell receptor (beta chain) was recovered during a study of cytomegalovirus exposure and HLA in healthy donors. Points from the study as a whole: Prediction of most subjects' HLA-A and HLA-B alleles by TCR beta sequences was reportedly accurate. Earlier analysis yielded a pattern in which most TCR beta V segments were productive about 90% or about 30% of the time. Reportedly, fewer N-insertions than the roughly 600-donor mean appeared in an Asian-associated ancestry cluster in a later analysis.

Germline CDR1 reads SGHTA; CDR2 reads FQGNSA. Trimming at V came to 5 bases and at J to 8 bases, leaving 5 bases not matched to a gene. The CDR3 is 13 amino acids. Note on this clone: Its target is not known.

The PCR had 60 Vbeta and 13 Jbeta primers. The method was immunoSEQ multiplex PCR; TCRdb's version includes in-frame clones alone and lacks a portion of them. The profile shows 150,000 to 200,000 clones, about 75% of them singletons. This TCR came from a female donor in good health and CMV-seronegative. The sample consisted of PBMCs. The chain couples TRBV7-2 to TRBJ2-1, with 8 bases lining up with TRBD1. The CDR3, as DNA: TGTGCCAGCAGCCTTGACAGGGGAGATGAGCAGTTCTTC. Its translation: CASSLDRGDEQFF.